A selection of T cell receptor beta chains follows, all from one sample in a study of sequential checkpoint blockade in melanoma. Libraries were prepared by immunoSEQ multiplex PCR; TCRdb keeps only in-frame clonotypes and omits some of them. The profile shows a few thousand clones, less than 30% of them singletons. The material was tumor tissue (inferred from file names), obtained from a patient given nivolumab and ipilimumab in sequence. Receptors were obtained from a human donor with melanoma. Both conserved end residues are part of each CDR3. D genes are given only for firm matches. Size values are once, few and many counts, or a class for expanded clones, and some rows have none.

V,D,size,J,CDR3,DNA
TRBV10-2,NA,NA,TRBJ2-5,CASASDWGETQYF,TGCGCCAGCGCCTCGGACTGGGGTGAGACCCAGTACTTC
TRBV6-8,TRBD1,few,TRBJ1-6,CASTYRSGTGDSPLHF,TGTGCCAGCACATACCGCTCCGGGACAGGGGATTCACCCCTCCACTTT
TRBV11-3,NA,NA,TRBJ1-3,CASSLQGMASGNTIYF,TGTGCCAGCAGCCTACAGGGAATGGCCTCTGGAAACACCATATATTTT
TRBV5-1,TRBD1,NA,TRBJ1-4,CASSFGQGEEKLFF,TGCGCCAGCAGCTTCGGACAGGGAGAGGAAAAACTGTTTTTT
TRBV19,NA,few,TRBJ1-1,CASSLGRAGTEAFF,TGTGCCAGTAGTCTCGGACGGGCGGGGACTGAAGCTTTCTTT
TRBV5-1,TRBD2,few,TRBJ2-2,CASMAGGPVTGELFF,TGCGCCAGCATGGCGGGAGGGCCGGTTACCGGGGAGCTGTTTTTT
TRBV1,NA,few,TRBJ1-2,CASSHSGTANYGYTF,TGCGCCAGCAGCCACTCCGGGACAGCTAACTATGGCTACACCTTC
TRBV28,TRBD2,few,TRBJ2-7,CASTTLPAGGSYEQYF,TGTGCCAGCACAACTCTCCCGGCGGGAGGCTCCTACGAGCAGTACTTC
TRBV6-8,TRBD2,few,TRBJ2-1,CASSRLAQKGGEQFF,TGTGCCAGCAGTAGACTAGCGCAAAAGGGGGGTGAGCAGTTCTTC
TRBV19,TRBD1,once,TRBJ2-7,CATGTGGTYEQYF,TGTGCCACCGGGACAGGGGGCACCTACGAGCAGTACTTC
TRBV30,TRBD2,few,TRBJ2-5,CALLKGASGSKTQYF,TGTGCCTTACTTAAGGGGGCTAGCGGGAGTAAGACCCAGTACTTC
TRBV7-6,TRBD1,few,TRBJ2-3,CASSLRDRVVLGTQYF,TGTGCCAGCAGCTTAAGGGACAGGGTTGTTCTGGGTACGCAGTATTTT
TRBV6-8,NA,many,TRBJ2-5,CASSGEQGETQYF,TGTGCCAGCAGTGGAGAACAGGGAGAGACCCAGTACTTC
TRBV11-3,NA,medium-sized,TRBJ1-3,CASSLLPPSNGGSGNTIYF,TGTGCCAGCAGCTTACTTCCGCCATCGAACGGGGGTAGCGGAAACACCATATATTTT
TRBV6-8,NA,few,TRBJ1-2,CASSLVGDGYTF,TGTGCCAGCAGTCTCGTTGGGGATGGCTACACCTTC